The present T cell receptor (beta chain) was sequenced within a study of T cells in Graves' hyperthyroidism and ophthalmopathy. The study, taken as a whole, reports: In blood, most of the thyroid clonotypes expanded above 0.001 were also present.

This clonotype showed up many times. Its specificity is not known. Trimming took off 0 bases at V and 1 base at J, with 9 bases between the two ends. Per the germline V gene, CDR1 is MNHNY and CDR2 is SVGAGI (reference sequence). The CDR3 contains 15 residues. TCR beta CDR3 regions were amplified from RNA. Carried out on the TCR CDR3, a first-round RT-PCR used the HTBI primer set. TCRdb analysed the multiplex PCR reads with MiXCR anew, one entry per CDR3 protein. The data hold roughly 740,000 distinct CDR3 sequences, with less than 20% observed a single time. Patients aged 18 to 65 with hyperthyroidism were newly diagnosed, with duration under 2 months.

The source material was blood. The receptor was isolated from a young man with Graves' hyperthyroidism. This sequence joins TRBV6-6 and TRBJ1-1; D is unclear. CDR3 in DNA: TGTGCCAGCAGTTACTCGACGGCTCCGAACACTGAAGCTTTCTTT. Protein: CASSYSTAPNTEAFF.